The sequence of this T cell receptor beta chain was determined in a study of T cells in localized non-small cell lung cancer. Findings of the study overall: For the top 100 tumor clones, a median roughly 56 also appeared in adjacent lung. Uninvolved nearby lung showed the greatest T cell clonality, exceeding that found in tumor. Elevated blood T cell density was associated with longer overall survival.

V lost 3 bases and J 0 bases, leaving 15 bases between the germline ends. Germline V CDR1 and CDR2: LNHNV, YYDKDF (reference sequence). The CDR3 is made up of 17 amino acids. This clone was seen just once. Antigen specificity is unknown. Using immunoSEQ multiplex PCR, the repertoire was profiled, and TCRdb retains in-frame clones only, with some absent. The table has around 64,000 clones, over 85% seen once. The rearrangement uses TRBV15 and TRBJ2-1, with D maybe TRBD2 (6 bases). Sample: peripheral blood, taken before any cancer treatment. The clonotype comes from a man aged 35 to 69 with stage I squamous cell lung carcinoma. CDR3 sequence reads: CATSSPSSALSYNEQFF. CDR3 sequence (DNA): TGTGCCACCAGCAGCCCCTCTAGCGCCCTCTCCTACAATGAGCAGTTCTTC.